The entry that follows covers one T cell receptor (beta chain) sequence. Which antigen it targets is not known. No base quality values were provided; no much bigger clone lies one nucleotide off. This specimen comes from a study of blood T cells in healthy people across ages (dated by TCRdb to 2013 to 2016). For the study in its entirety: In model experiments, roughly one uniquely barcoded TCR beta cDNA molecule per two T cells was captured by template switching. Donors of different ages were randomly distributed across sequencing lanes to avoid experimental bias. For two donors (one aged 18 to 29 and one aged 80 or older), the study analyzed two additional independent replicas of 1 million unique cDNA reads from the same blood draw. To track age-related changes in TCR beta repertoire diversity, the study relied on deep sequencing normalized with unique cDNA molecular identifiers. Donors were grouped into four age groups: young (average approximately 16 years), middle-aged (around 39), aged (approximately 58) and long-lived (approximately 82). The investigation overall reported the following: Because donor CMV infection status was unknown, age-related changes in expanded clonotypes were potentially confounded. Since profiling was done on bulk unsorted PBMCs, naive and antigen-experienced compartments could not be conclusively compared. A strong correlation was found between observed TCR beta diversity and the percentage of naive T cells measured by flow cytometry. Estimates of total diversity based on one million sequenced T cells were regarded as lower bounds and as underestimates. As age increased, observed TCR beta diversity per million T cells dropped in a roughly linear way, and a significant reduction was already evident by age 40. Compared with the aged group, more naive CD4+ T cells, fewer expanded clones and increased TCR diversity were shown by the long-lived group, suggesting age selection.

Library generation was performed with 5' RACE. Data came from an Illumina HiSeq 2500. The second PCR ran for about 6 to 12 cycles and used a J-beta primer mix along with a sample-barcoded 5' primer. Each TCR beta cDNA molecule received a unique molecular identifier from a template-switch 5' adaptor carrying 12 random nucleotides. Each sample yielded at least 2.5 million CDR3-containing paired-end reads. First-strand cDNA was synthesized from all RNA with the Mint cDNA synthesis kit, primed by a TRBC-specific oligonucleotide. All cDNA was treated with uracil-DNA glycosylase and then went through a first 18-cycle PCR with the universal primers M1SS and BC2_uni_R. Under the source paper's analysis protocol: Normalization of each sample was performed by random selection of 1 million high-quality reads, each carrying a distinct molecular identifier. Instead of being binned into consensus sequences, reads with shared molecular identifiers were discarded. CDR3 identification, clonotype clustering and error correction used MiTCR with a Q25 quality threshold and the strictest error-elimination algorithm. A nonparametric unseen species model with Euler transformation was used to estimate a lower bound on total TCR beta diversity. The public sequencing data were trimmed at Q25 with fastp and processed into clonotypes with MiXCR by TCRdb, which kept only in-frame beta chains. Duplicate CDR3 protein sequences are folded into a single record with the most common DNA and genes. The V and J calls come from TCRdb's annotation, not from the publication. This sample lists roughly 800,000 distinct CDR3 sequences; about three fifths were detected once. The ten largest clones capture 20% to 25% of the sample.

Donors were 35 to 40 systemically healthy Caucasian individuals from Russia aged 6 to 90 years. Ten milliliters of peripheral blood were collected from each donor into EDTA-treated Vacutainer tubes. Ficoll-Paque density-gradient centrifugation was used to isolate PBMCs, with at least 7 million per sample. Total RNA, at least 5 micrograms per sample, was extracted from PBMCs with Trizol reagent. The percentages of naive CD45RAhigh/CD27high T cells were determined by flow cytometry on a PBMC aliquot from every donor. Counted from cysteine to phenylalanine, this CDR3 has 13 amino acids. The kept DNA is CDR3 alone, 39 bases in frame from the first base. V loses 1 base of germline sequence and J loses 4 bases, and the interval between the two ends is 9 bases. For CDR1 and CDR2, the germline V gene lists SGDLS and YYNGEE.

Sequenced input: blood. This TCR derives from a man under 40 in good health. In this chain, TRBV9 is recombined with TRBJ2-7, with the D gene too uncertain to name. The CDR3 protein is CASSVSPGYEQYF. The sequence in DNA is TGTGCCAGCAGCGTATCCCCTGGGTACGAGCAGTACTTC.